The sequence of this T cell receptor beta chain was determined in a study of T cell responses to AZD1222 COVID-19 vaccine. Using immunoSEQ multiplex PCR, the repertoire was profiled, and TCRdb retains in-frame clones only, with some absent. The sample records around 180,000 clones, about nine tenths being singletons. As to this clone: No antigen is known for it.

Study-level points and caveats: Only a handful of AZD1222 recipients were seropositive at baseline. Of spike-specific TCRs, nearly half reportedly target regions left unmutated in variants.

V was trimmed by 2 bases and J by 5 bases, leaving 17 bases between them. The CDR3 consists of 15 residues. Germline V lookup: CDR1 SGDLS, CDR2 YYNGEE. The chain joins TRBV9 to TRBJ2-7; D possibly corresponds to TRBD1 (7 bases). The source was peripheral blood, collected on day 0 of MenACWY control vaccination. This TCR derives from an adult in good health. The CDR3 coding sequence is TGTGCCAGCAGCGTGGCAGGGGGGAATTGGCACGAGCAGTACTTC. It codes for CASSVAGGNWHEQYF.